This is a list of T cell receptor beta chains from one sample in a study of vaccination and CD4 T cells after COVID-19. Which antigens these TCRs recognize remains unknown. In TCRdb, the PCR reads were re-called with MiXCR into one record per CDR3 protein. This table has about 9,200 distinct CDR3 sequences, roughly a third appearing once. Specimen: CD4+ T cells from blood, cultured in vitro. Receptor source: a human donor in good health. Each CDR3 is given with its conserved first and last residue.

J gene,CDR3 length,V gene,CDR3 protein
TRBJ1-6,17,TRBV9,CASNRWGQVSYNSPLHF
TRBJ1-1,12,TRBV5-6,CASSLGRTEAFF
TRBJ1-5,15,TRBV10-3,CAISEGLEGSQPQHF
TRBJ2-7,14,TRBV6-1,CASSVLQGPYEQYF
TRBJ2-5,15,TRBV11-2,CASSFQPLGQETQYF
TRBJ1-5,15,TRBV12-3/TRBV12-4,CASSSQPGSNQPQHF
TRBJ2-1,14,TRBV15,CATSRALGQAEQFF
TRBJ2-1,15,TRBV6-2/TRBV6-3,CASSLRTGGRNEQFF
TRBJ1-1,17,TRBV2,CASSENRGSWMNTEAFF
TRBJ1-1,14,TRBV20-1,CSASPPQGVTEAFF
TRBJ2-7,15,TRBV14,CASSQAGRKAYEQYF
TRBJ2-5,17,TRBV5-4,CASSLEAGQGLRETQYF
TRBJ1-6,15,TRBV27,CASSLQGAYNSPLHF
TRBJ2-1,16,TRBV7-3,CASSLNAGETYNEQFF
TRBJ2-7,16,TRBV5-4,CASSLVPTSGSYEQYF
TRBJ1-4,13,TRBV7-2,CASSLMGNEKLFF